These 11 T cell receptor beta chains share one sample of origin, sequenced in a study of blood T cell repertoires in COVID-19. Only in-frame clones appear in the TCRdb table, and some are missing; sequencing was by immunoSEQ multiplex PCR. Here the sample spans 100,000 to 150,000 clones, approximately 91% being singletons. Material for sequencing was peripheral blood. The receptors shown here come from a woman aged 80 or over with acute or convalescent COVID-19.

The CDR3 protein is CASSQDRIVQYF. The CDR3 DNA follows: TGTGCCAGCAGCCAAGATCGAATAGTCCAGTACTTC. The rearrangement uses TRBV3-1 (or the pseudogene TRBV3-2) and TRBJ2-7; D gene unclear. Germline V CDR1 and CDR2: LGHDT, YNNKEL (reference sequence). The length of the CDR3 is 12 residues. V was shortened by 0 bases and J by 10 bases, with 10 bases between the two germline ends.

This chain connects TRBV4-2 to TRBJ1-1; D gene ambiguous. The germline V and J ends were trimmed by 2 bases and 2 bases, with 21 bases remaining between them. The CDR3 covers 18 residues. Germline loops: CDR1 LGHNA, CDR2 YNFKEQ. The CDR3 here is CASSQYTQYRILNTEAFF. CDR3 DNA: TGTGCCAGCAGCCAATACACCCAATACCGAATATTAAACACTGAAGCTTTCTTT.

V is TRBV6-1 and J is TRBJ1-4; 8 bases line up with TRBD1. Trimming removed 2 bases from V and 8 bases from J; junction bases left unmatched: 10. Germline loops: CDR1 MNHNS, CDR2 SASEGT. The CDR3 runs to 16 residues. The CDR3 here is CASSEPGQGIGEKLFF. The CDR3, as DNA: TGTGCCAGCAGTGAACCAGGACAGGGAATAGGGGAAAAACTGTTTTTT.

This rearrangement joins TRBV2 to TRBJ1-1, with 7 bases matching TRBD1. Germline V CDR1 and CDR2: SNHLY, FYNNEI. This CDR3 has 14 residues. With 6 bases clipped from V and 7 bases from J, the junction kept 11 bases outside the gene matches. The CDR3 DNA reads TGTGCCAGCAGCTTGGACAGGCCATATTATGAAGCTTTCTTT. Protein: CASSLDRPYYEAFF.

The chain joins TRBV7-9 to TRBJ1-5, with 7 bases that match TRBD1. V shed 0 bases and J 3 bases; nucleotides not matched to a gene: 2. Looked up from germline, CDR1 is SEHNR and CDR2 is FQNEAQ (reference sequence). There are 15 residues in the CDR3. CDR3 bases: TGTGCCAGCAGCTTAGCGACAGGGACCAATCAGCCCCAGCATTTT. Amino acids: CASSLATGTNQPQHF.

The J gene is TRBJ2-3, the V gene TRBV9; TRBD2 aligns across 7 bases. The V segment lost 0 bases and the J segment 2 bases; nucleotides outside the gene matches: 3. The V gene's germline CDR1 is SGDLS and CDR2 YYNGEE. CDR3 size: 15 residues. The CDR3 spells CASSVGGSHTDTQYF. CDR3 DNA sequence: TGTGCCAGCAGCGTAGGCGGGAGCCACACAGATACGCAGTATTTT.

The chain uses TRBV9 and TRBJ2-1; TRBD2 aligns across 12 bases. The CDR3 is 16 residues long. Germline V lookup: CDR1 SGDLS, CDR2 YYNGEE. V shed 4 bases and J 9 bases; nucleotides not matched to a gene: 11. The CDR3: CASSLAASGGASEQFF. As DNA, the CDR3 is TGTGCCAGCAGCCTGGCGGCTAGCGGGGGGGCCAGTGAGCAGTTCTTC. Supplemented by reference TRBV9 and TRBJ2-1, the full variable domain reads DSGVTQTPKHLITATGQRVTLRCSPRSGDLSVYWYQQSLDQGLQFLIQYYNGEERAKGNILERFSAQQFPDLHSELNLSSLELGDSALYFCASSLAASGGASEQFFGPGTRLTVL.

The chain joins TRBV6-5 to TRBJ1-1; 8 bases align to TRBD1. V gave up 6 bases and J gave up 7 bases; unmatched junction bases: 10. This CDR3 is 14 amino acids long. Germline V gives CDR1 MNHEY, CDR2 SVGAGI. The CDR3 DNA is TGTGCCAGCAGGAGCGACAGGGGAATAGGTGAAGCTTTCTTT. Translating gives CASRSDRGIGEAFF.

The gene calls are TRBV3-1 (or the pseudogene TRBV3-2) and TRBJ2-3; a weak D match, TRBD1 (5 bases). V was trimmed by 4 bases and J by 2 bases, leaving 16 bases between them. Per the germline V gene, CDR1 is LGHDT and CDR2 is YNNKEL (reference sequence). This CDR3 spans 16 amino acids. CDR3 region: CASSPRVGAVTDTQYF. CDR3 in DNA: TGTGCCAGCAGCCCCCGGGTAGGGGCCGTCACAGATACGCAGTATTTT.

V gene TRBV19 combines with J gene TRBJ1-1, with 8 bases lining up with TRBD1. The V and J ends lost 10 bases and 5 bases, in that order; junction bases with no gene match: 9. Germline V gives CDR1 LNHDA, CDR2 SQIVND (reference sequence). The CDR3 spans 13 residues. The CDR3: CATAQGARTEAFF. As DNA, the CDR3 is TGTGCCACTGCCCAGGGGGCGCGAACTGAAGCTTTCTTT.

A note on this clone: Other DNA variants within this sample encode the same CDR3. This chain uses TRBV27 with TRBJ1-5; no firm D call. The CDR3 consists of 12 residues. V was clipped by 3 bases and J by 4 bases, with 4 bases between them. Germline CDR1 reads MNHEY; CDR2 reads SMNVEV (reference sequence). In nucleotides, the CDR3 is TGTGCCAGCAGTTTCCTGAATCAGCCCCAGCATTTT. Translation: CASSFLNQPQHF.